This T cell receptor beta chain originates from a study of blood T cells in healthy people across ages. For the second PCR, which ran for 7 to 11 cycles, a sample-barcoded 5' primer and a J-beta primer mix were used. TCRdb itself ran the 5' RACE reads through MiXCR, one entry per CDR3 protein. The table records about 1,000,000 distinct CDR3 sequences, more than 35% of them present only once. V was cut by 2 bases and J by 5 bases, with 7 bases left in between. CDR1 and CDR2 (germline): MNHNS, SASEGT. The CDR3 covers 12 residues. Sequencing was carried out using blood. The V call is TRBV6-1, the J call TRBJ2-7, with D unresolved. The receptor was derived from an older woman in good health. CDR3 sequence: CASSESRNEQYF. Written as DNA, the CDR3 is TGTGCCAGCAGTGAAAGTAGGAACGAGCAGTACTTC.